This T cell receptor (beta chain) was observed in a study of response to subunit inactivated influenza vaccine. Findings and limits, study-wide: A suggestion made by the authors is that each seasonal influenza vaccination recruits few new T cells.

V dropped 8 bases and J dropped 0 bases, with 13 bases sitting between them. Germline loops: CDR1 WSHSY, CDR2 SAAADI. CDR3 length: 14 residues. The sample holds many counts of this clonotype. Its antigen is as yet unknown. In TCRdb, the RT-PCR reads were re-called with MiXCR into one record per CDR3 protein. Of 500,000 to 550,000 distinct CDR3 sequences listed, approximately 7.2% are singletons. The sample here was PBMCs from blood, taken less than 30 months after vaccination. The receptor was derived from a man in his fifties or sixties who received an inactivated influenza vaccine. The gene calls are TRBV10-2 and TRBJ1-1, with D perhaps matching TRBD1 (6 bases). The CDR3 region has the DNA TGCGCCAGCCAGTTCGGGGGCTTGAACACTGAAGCTTTCTTT. Translated: CASQFGGLNTEAFF.